This T cell receptor beta chain was captured in a study of blood T cell repertoires in COVID-19. Study context: Sites across the United States, Italy and Spain contributed samples from acute and convalescent COVID-19.

Original analysis: Reference gene primers were amplified, and this amplification served to estimate nucleated cell counts. The table came from immunoSEQ multiplex PCR; TCRdb's copy has only in-frame clones and leaves some out. V, J and clone size are those of that table, while D and trimming were read from the DNA. The sample includes 110,000 or so clones, about nine tenths seen only once; the top ten take 7% to 9%. V was pared by 2 bases and J by 6 bases, with 11 bases between. Germline V gene sequence: CDR1 MNHEY, CDR2 SVGAGI. The CDR3 extends over 13 amino acids. This receptor was identified in a human donor in a cohort sampled during active COVID-19. V gene TRBV6-5 combines with J gene TRBJ2-7; weak D call: TRBD2 (5 bases). The material sequenced was peripheral blood. In DNA form, the CDR3 reads TGTGCCAGCAGTTACAGTCGAGGGAGCGAGCAGTACTTC. It specifies CASSYSRGSEQYF.